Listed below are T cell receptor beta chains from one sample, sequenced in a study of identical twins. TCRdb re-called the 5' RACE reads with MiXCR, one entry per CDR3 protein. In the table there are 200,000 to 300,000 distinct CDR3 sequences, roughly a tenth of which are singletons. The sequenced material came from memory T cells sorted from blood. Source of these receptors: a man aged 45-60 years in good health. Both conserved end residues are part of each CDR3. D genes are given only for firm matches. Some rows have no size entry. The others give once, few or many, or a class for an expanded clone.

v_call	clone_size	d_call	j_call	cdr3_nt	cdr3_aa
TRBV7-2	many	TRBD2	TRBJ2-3	TGTGCCAGCAGCGCTAGCGGGAGTACAGATACGCAGTATTTT	CASSASGSTDTQYF
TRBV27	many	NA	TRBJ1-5	TGTGCCAGCAGTTTATCGATGTCTCGGGGGACCTTCTCTCAGCCCCAGCATTTT	CASSLSMSRGTFSQPQHF
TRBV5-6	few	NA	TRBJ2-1	TGTGCCAGCAGCTTGGGGGTCCATGGGAGGTTAACTGAGCAGTTCTTC	CASSLGVHGRLTEQFF
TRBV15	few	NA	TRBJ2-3	TGTGCCACCAGCAGAGCGCCTGGAGGGGCAGATACGCAGTATTTT	CATSRAPGGADTQYF
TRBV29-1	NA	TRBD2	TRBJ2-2	TGCAGCGTTGGGACTAGCGGGAGGGCCGGGGAGCTGTTTTTT	CSVGTSGRAGELFF
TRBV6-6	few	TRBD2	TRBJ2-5	TGTGCCAGCAGGACTAGCAGTCAAGAGACCCAGTACTTC	CASRTSSQETQYF
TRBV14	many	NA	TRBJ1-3	TGTGCCAGCAGCCAAGATGAGGAAGGGGACAACCCCTCTGGAAACACCATATATTTT	CASSQDEEGDNPSGNTIYF
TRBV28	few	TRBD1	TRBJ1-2	TGTGCCAGCAGTCGAGCCGGGACAGGTTTTTATGGCTACACCTTC	CASSRAGTGFYGYTF
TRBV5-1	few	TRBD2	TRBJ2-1	TGCGCCAGCAGCGTGACTAGCGGGGGTTACAATGAGCAGTTCTTC	CASSVTSGGYNEQFF
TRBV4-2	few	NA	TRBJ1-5	TGTGCCAGCAGCCAAGAGTCGGGGGCCGTTCAGCCCCAGCATTTT	CASSQESGAVQPQHF
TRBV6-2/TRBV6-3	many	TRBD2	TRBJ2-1	TGTGCCAGCAGCGGGACTAGCGGGGGGGATGGTGAGCAGTTCTTC	CASSGTSGGDGEQFF
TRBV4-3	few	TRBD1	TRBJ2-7	TGCGCCAGCAGCCAGGCGACAGGGCTCGGCGCCTACGAGCAGTACTTC	CASSQATGLGAYEQYF
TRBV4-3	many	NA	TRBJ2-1	TGCGCCAGCAGCCAAGATCTTTACCGGAGCTCCTACAATGAGCAGTTCTTC	CASSQDLYRSSYNEQFF
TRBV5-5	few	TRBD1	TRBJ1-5	TGTGCCAGCAGCTTCACGACAGGGCAAAACAATCAGCCCCAGCATTTT	CASSFTTGQNNQPQHF
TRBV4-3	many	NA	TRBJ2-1	TGCGCCAGCAGCCAAGATGGGCGCCGCGATGAGCAGTTCTTC	CASSQDGRRDEQFF
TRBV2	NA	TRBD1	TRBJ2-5	TGTGCCAGCAGTGAGGACAGGGGGCGCTTCCAGACCCAGTACTTC	CASSEDRGRFQTQYF
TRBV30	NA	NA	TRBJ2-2	TGTGCCTGGAGTGTATCTCTAGGTACCGGGGAGCTGTTTTTT	CAWSVSLGTGELFF
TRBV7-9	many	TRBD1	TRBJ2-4	TGTGCCAGCAGCTCGGGACAGAGTACATACTTC	CASSSGQSTYF
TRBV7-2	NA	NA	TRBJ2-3	TGTGCCAGCGCAATTCCCGGCACAGATACGCAGTATTTT	CASAIPGTDTQYF
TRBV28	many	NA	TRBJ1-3	TGTGCCAGCAGTTTCCGAGGGGCCCGCTCTGGAAACACCATATATTTT	CASSFRGARSGNTIYF
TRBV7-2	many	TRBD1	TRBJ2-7	TGTGCCAGCAGCTGGGCGATGTCGACAGGGGGCTACGAGCAGTACTTC	CASSWAMSTGGYEQYF
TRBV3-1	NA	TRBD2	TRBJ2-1	TGTGCCAGCAGCCAAGGCGCCGGGACTAGCGTTTTC	CASSQGAGTSVF
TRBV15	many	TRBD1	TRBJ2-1	TGTGCCACCAGCTACACTGCGGGAGGGACAGGGGGGGGTGAGCAGTTCTTC	CATSYTAGGTGGGEQFF
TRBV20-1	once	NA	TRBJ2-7	TGCAGTGCTAGATGGGACTCAACCTCCTACGAGCAGTACTTC	CSARWDSTSYEQYF
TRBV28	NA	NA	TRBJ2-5	TGTGCCAGCAGTTCCCCTAGCATCCCAGAGACCCAGTACTTC	CASSSPSIPETQYF
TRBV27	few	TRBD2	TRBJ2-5	TGTGCCAGCAGGCGGACTAGCGGGAGCCAAGAGACCCAGTACTTC	CASRRTSGSQETQYF
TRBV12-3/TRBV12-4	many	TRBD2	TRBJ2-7	TGTGCCAGCAGAGCCGGGAGGTACTCCTACGAGCAGTACTTC	CASRAGRYSYEQYF
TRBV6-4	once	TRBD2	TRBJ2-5	TGTGCCAGCAGTCTTTACGGGGGGTCCCAAGAGACCCAGTACTTC	CASSLYGGSQETQYF
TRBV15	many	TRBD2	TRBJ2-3	TGTGCCACCAGCAGAGTTGGGCTAGCGGGCAGCACAGATACGCAGTATTTT	CATSRVGLAGSTDTQYF
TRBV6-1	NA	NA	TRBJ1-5	TGTGCCAGCAAGGCAGGGAGCGGGATGCCCCAGCATTTT	CASKAGSGMPQHF
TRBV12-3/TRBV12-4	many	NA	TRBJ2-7	TGTGCCAGCAGTCTCGGACAGTCCTCCTACGAGCAGTACTTC	CASSLGQSSYEQYF
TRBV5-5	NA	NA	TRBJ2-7	TGTGCCAGCAGCTTGGTGGTGGGGCCCGGTTACGAGCAGTACTTC	CASSLVVGPGYEQYF
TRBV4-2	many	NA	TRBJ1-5	TGTGCCAGCAGCCAAGCTGGTAGTTCGGCCTACAATCAGCCCCAGCATTTT	CASSQAGSSAYNQPQHF
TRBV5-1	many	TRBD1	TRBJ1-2	TGCGCCAGCTCATCGACAGGGGATGGCTACACCTTC	CASSSTGDGYTF
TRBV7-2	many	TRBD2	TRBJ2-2	TGTGCCAGCAGCCCGAGGACTAGCGGCAACACCGGGGAGCTGTTTTTT	CASSPRTSGNTGELFF
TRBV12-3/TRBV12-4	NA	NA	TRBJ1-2	TGTGCCAGCAGTTCGGGGCCCCGCGGCTACACCTTC	CASSSGPRGYTF
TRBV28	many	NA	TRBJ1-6	TGTGCCAGCAGTCCTTCAGGGGTATTCGAGTATTCACCCCTCCACTTT	CASSPSGVFEYSPLHF
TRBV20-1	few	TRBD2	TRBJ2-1	TGCAGTGCTAGTCCGAGCGGGAGGGGGAATGAGCAGTTCTTC	CSASPSGRGNEQFF
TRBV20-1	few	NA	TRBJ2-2	TGCAGTGCTAGAGCCTCCGTCACCGGGGAGCTGTTTTTT	CSARASVTGELFF
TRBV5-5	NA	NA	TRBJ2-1	TGTGCCAGCAGCTTCACTATCATCGGCTCCTACAATGAGCAGTTCTTC	CASSFTIIGSYNEQFF
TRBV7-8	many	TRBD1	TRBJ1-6	TGTGCCAGCAGCTGGAGGAGGACAGGGGATTCACCCCTCCACTTT	CASSWRRTGDSPLHF
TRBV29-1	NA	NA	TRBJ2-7	TGCAGCGTTGAAGAGATTCGGGGGGCCGAGCAGTACTTC	CSVEEIRGAEQYF
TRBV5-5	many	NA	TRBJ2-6	TGTGCCAGCAGCACCGACCGACACTCTGGGGCCAACGTCCTGACTTTC	CASSTDRHSGANVLTF
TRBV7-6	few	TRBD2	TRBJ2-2	TGTGCCAGCAGCTTAGTTCCGGGACTAGCGGGCACCGGGGAGCTGTTTTTT	CASSLVPGLAGTGELFF
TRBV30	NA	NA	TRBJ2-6	TGTGCCTGGAGCCGAGGACAACCAGGGGCCAACGTCCTGACTTTC	CAWSRGQPGANVLTF
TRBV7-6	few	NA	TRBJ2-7	TGTGCCAGCAGCGCCGGCGGCCACTACGAGCAGTACTTC	CASSAGGHYEQYF
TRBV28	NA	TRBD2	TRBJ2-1	TGTGCCAGCAGTTTGGGGACTAGCGGGGAGAATGAGCAGTTCTTC	CASSLGTSGENEQFF
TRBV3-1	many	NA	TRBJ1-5	TGTGCCAGCAGCCAAGATCCCAGTTACAATCAGCCCCAGCATTTT	CASSQDPSYNQPQHF
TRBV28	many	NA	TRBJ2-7	NA	CASSFLAGPYEQYF
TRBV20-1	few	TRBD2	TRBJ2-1	TGCAGTGCTAGAGATCGACTAGCGGGGGGGCGTCAGTTCTTC	CSARDRLAGGRQFF
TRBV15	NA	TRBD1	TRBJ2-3	TGTTCGTCCCGGGACAGAGAAGACACAGATACGCAGTATTTT	CSSRDREDTDTQYF
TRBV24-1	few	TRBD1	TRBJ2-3	TGTGCCACCAGTGATCCGACAGGGCTCGATACGCAGTATTTT	CATSDPTGLDTQYF
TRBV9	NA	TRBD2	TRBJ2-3	TGTGCCAGCAGGGCGGGGGTGAACACAGATACGCAGTATTTT	CASRAGVNTDTQYF
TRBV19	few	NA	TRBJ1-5	TGTGCCAGTAGTATTTTGTCCTGGGGCAATCAGCCCCAGCATTTT	CASSILSWGNQPQHF
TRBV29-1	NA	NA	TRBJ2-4	TGCAGCGTTGGGATGGGGGGGGGCCCTGAGAGTCAGTACTTC	CSVGMGGGPESQYF
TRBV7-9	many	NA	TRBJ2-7	TGTGCCAGCAGCTTGGCGAGTAGCTCCTACGAGCAGTACTTC	CASSLASSSYEQYF
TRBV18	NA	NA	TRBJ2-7	TGTGCCAGCTCACTATGGCAGGGGAGCTCCTACGAGCAGTACTTC	CASSLWQGSSYEQYF
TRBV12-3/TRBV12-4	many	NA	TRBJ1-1	TGTGCCAGCAGTTTCCCGGGGTTGCGCACTGAAGCTTTCTTT	CASSFPGLRTEAFF
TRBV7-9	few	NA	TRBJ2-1	TGTGCCAGCAGCCCACCGTCGGACCGTCGGTCCTACAATGAGCAGTTCTTC	CASSPPSDRRSYNEQFF